One and the same sample provided the 18 T cell receptor beta chains below, sequenced in a study of T-cell memory formation after mild COVID-19. TCRdb independently ran MiXCR on the 5' RACE reads; one entry per CDR3 protein. Of around 390,000 distinct CDR3 sequences listed, 15% to 20% are singletons. The specimen was PBMCs or a T cell subset sorted from them (not recorded which). These receptor sequences come from a man aged 18-30 years who had mild COVID-19 (a few samples of this study predate the infection). Cell type and time point are not known.

The chain couples TRBV6-2 or TRBV6-3 to TRBJ1-2; 9 bases agree with TRBD1. The CDR3 totals 16 residues. Germline V lookup: CDR1 MNHEY, CDR2 SVGEGT. The V and J ends lost 1 base and 6 bases, in that order; junction bases with no gene match: 9. CDR3 coding DNA: TGTGCCAGCAGTTACTTCCGGGACAGGGATAAAGATGGCTACACCTTC. Translated: CASSYFRDRDKDGYTF.

In this sample, this clonotype turned up a few times. J is TRBJ1-2 and V is TRBV6-2 or TRBV6-3; TRBD1 is a possible D gene (5 bases). The CDR3 sequence is 13 residues long. CDR1 and CDR2 from the germline V gene are MNHEY and SVGEGT. V lost 0 bases, J lost 6 bases, and 8 bases lay in between. This chain's CDR3 is CASSYSTADGYTF. The CDR3 bases are TGTGCCAGCAGTTACTCGACAGCTGATGGCTACACCTTC.

In its sample, this clonotype was seen a few times. The chain couples TRBV7-6 to TRBJ1-5; unclear D gene. The V gene lost 1 base and the J gene lost 3 bases, with 10 bases spanning the gap. Germline V gene sequence: CDR1 SGHVS, CDR2 FNYEAQ. The CDR3 totals 15 residues. CDR3 in amino acids: CASSLGEGFNQPQHF. The CDR3 DNA follows: TGTGCCAGCAGCTTAGGGGAGGGTTTCAATCAGCCCCAGCATTTT.

The chain carries TRBV29-1 and TRBJ2-1; D might be TRBD2 (7 bases). Germline loops: CDR1 SQVTM, CDR2 ANQGSEA. The CDR3 totals 13 residues. V shed 8 bases and J shed 6 bases, with 17 bases lying between them. The CDR3 nucleotides read TGCAGCCCGCGGGGGCCCGATTCCAATGAGCAGTTCTTC. This encodes CSPRGPDSNEQFF.

This clonotype appeared a few times. The rearrangement joins TRBV7-9 to TRBJ2-7, with D possibly being TRBD1 or TRBD2 (5 bases each). CDR3 length: 13 residues. V lost 1 base and J 6 bases, leaving 10 bases between the germline ends. Germline loops: CDR1 SEHNR, CDR2 FQNEAQ (reference sequence). CDR3 in DNA: TGTGCCAGCAGCTTAGGGGGACGGGGCGAGCAGTACGTC. As protein: CASSLGGRGEQYV.

The V gene is TRBV6-5, the J gene TRBJ2-7; the match to TRBD1 covers 12 bases. This CDR3 region has 14 residues. Germline-derived CDR1 and CDR2 are MNHEY and SVGAGI. The trim removed 4 bases at V and 3 bases at J, leaving 1 base unmatched. In DNA, the CDR3 is TGTGCCAGCAGTTGGGACAGGGGGCTCTACGAGCAGTACTTC. It is translated as CASSWDRGLYEQYF.

The V call is TRBV6-2 or TRBV6-3, the J call TRBJ2-2, with TRBD1 identical over 7 bases. CDR1 and CDR2 (germline): MNHEY, SVGEGT. V lost 2 bases and J lost 4; bases outside the gene matches: 7. This CDR3 comprises 16 residues. CDR3 sequence reads: CASSYPRGSFTGELFF. The CDR3 bases are TGTGCCAGCAGTTACCCCAGGGGGTCGTTCACCGGGGAGCTGTTTTTT.

V and J are TRBV4-2 and TRBJ2-2, with 7 bases fitting TRBD2. The CDR3 extends over 16 amino acids. Trimming cost V 0 bases and J 0 bases; bases outside gene matches: 1. Germline-derived CDR1 and CDR2 are LGHNA and YNFKEQ. The CDR3: CASSQDRGANTGELFF. As DNA, the CDR3 is TGTGCCAGCAGCCAAGATCGGGGGGCGAACACCGGGGAGCTGTTTTTT.

This chain links TRBV7-9 with TRBJ1-2; D is possibly TRBD1 (5 bases). Germline CDR1 SEHNR, CDR2 FQNEAQ (reference sequence). The ends were cut back, 2 bases at V and 7 bases at J, with 14 bases in the middle. This CDR3 spans 14 amino acids. DNA for the CDR3: TGTGCCAGCAGCTTATCGCGGACCGGGGCTGGCTACACCTTC. Its protein is CASSLSRTGAGYTF.

The chain couples TRBV20-1 to TRBJ2-5, with D perhaps TRBD1 (6 bases). V shed 4 bases and J shed 3 bases, with 9 bases lying between them. This CDR3 comprises 12 residues. Per the germline V gene, CDR1 is DFQATT and CDR2 is SNEGSKA (reference sequence). The CDR3 spells CSATDRKETQYF. Here the CDR3 DNA reads TGCAGTGCTACGGACAGAAAAGAGACCCAGTACTTC.

This clonotype appeared a few times. V and J are TRBV2 and TRBJ2-7, with 9 bases that match TRBD2. The CDR3 spans 13 residues. V gave up 7 bases and J gave up 3 bases; unmatched junction bases: 4. Germline CDR1 SNHLY, CDR2 FYNNEI. In DNA, the CDR3 is TGTGCCAGCACGTTTAGCGGGGGCTACGAGCAGTACTTC. It translates to CASTFSGGYEQYF.

The gene calls are TRBV6-2 or TRBV6-3 and TRBJ1-4, with a weak D call TRBD1 (5 bases). The germline gives CDR1 MNHEY, CDR2 SVGEGT. The CDR3 runs 17 residues. V was shortened by 2 bases and J by 6 bases, with 19 bases between the two germline ends. The CDR3 coding sequence is TGTGCCAGCAGTTACAAAGCCGCGGGACGTCGGGATGAAAAACTGTTTTTT. Protein: CASSYKAAGRRDEKLFF.

The J gene is TRBJ2-2, the V gene TRBV5-1; 7 nucleotides match TRBD2. The CDR3 has 14 residues. The J segment lost 6 bases and the V segment lost 5 bases, leaving 7 bases of the junction unmatched. Germline lookup yields CDR1 SGHRS and CDR2 YFSETQ. CDR3 sequence: CASRAGREAGELFF. The CDR3, as DNA: TGCGCCAGCAGGGCTGGACGGGAGGCCGGGGAGCTGTTTTTT.

There are a few counts of this clonotype. The V gene is TRBV4-2, the J gene TRBJ1-3; D remains ambiguous. With 0 bases removed from V and 4 bases from J, the gap between germline ends came to 7 bases. This CDR3 contains 14 residues. The germline V gene has CDR1 LGHNA and CDR2 YNFKEQ. The CDR3 region is CASSQDPIGNTIYF. The CDR3 region has the DNA TGTGCCAGCAGCCAAGATCCGATCGGAAACACCATATATTTT.

The genes are TRBV5-6 and TRBJ1-6, with D perhaps TRBD1 (5 bases). Trimming took 0 bases from V and 8 from J, leaving 15 bases between them. The V gene's germline CDR1 is SGHDT and CDR2 YYEEEE. The CDR3 spans 16 residues. The CDR3 region is CASSLDVGTGHSPLHF. The CDR3 nucleotides read TGTGCCAGCAGCTTGGATGTTGGGACGGGCCATTCACCCCTCCACTTT.

The V gene is TRBV5-1, the J gene TRBJ2-5, with D possibly matching TRBD1 (6 bases). Per the germline V gene, CDR1 is SGHRS and CDR2 is YFSETQ. The length of the CDR3 is 14 residues. Deletions cut 3 bases from V and 2 bases from J, with 11 bases between. The CDR3 bases are TGCGCCAGCAGCTCGCAGGGGTATCAAGAGACCCAGTACTTC. The encoded protein is CASSSQGYQETQYF.

This clonotype appeared many times. V is TRBV2 and J is TRBJ2-7; a weak D match, TRBD1 (7 bases). CDR1 SNHLY and CDR2 FYNNEI come from the germline V gene. There are 14 residues in the CDR3. Trimming removed 7 bases from V and 4 bases from J, with 17 bases in between. The chain's CDR3 is CASTQGGHLYEQYF. The CDR3 DNA reads TGTGCCAGCACTCAGGGGGGACACCTATACGAGCAGTACTTC.

The chain combines TRBV5-1 with TRBJ2-1; 16 bases agree with TRBD2. From germline, CDR1 is SGHRS and CDR2 YFSETQ. The CDR3 consists of 21 residues. J lost 0 bases, V lost 0 bases, and 9 bases had no gene match. The CDR3, as DNA: TGCGCCAGCAGCTTGGAGGGACTAGCGGGGGGGTTCGAAAGCTCCTACAATGAGCAGTTCTTC. Translation gives CASSLEGLAGGFESSYNEQFF.